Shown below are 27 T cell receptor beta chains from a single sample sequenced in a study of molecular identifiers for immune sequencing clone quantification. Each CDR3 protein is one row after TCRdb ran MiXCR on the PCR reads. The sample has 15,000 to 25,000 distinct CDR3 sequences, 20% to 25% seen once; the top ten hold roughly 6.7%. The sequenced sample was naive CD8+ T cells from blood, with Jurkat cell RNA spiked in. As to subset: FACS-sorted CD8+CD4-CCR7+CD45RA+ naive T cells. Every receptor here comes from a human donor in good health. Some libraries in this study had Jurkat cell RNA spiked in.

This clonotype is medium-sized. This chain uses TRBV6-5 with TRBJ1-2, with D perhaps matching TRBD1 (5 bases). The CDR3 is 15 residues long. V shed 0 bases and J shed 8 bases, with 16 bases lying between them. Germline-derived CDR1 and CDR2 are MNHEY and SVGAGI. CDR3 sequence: CASSYSGTGLRGYTF. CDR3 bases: TGTGCCAGCAGTTACTCCGGGACGGGCTTGAGGGGCTACACCTTC.

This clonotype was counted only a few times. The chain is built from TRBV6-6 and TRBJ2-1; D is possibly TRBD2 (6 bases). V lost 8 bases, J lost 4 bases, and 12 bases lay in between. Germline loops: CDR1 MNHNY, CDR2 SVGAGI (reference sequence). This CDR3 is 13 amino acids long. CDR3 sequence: CASEEAGYNEQFF. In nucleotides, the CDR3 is TGTGCCAGCGAGGAGGCGGGATACAATGAGCAGTTCTTC.

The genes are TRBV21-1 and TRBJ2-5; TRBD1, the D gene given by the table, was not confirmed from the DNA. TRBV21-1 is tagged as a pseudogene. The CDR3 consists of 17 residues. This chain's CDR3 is CASSRHRGDTKKETQYF. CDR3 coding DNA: TGTGCCAGCAGCCGACACAGGGGGGATACGAAGAAGGAGACCCAGTACTTC.

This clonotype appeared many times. The chain's CDR3 is CASSETRGGNTEAFF. DNA for the CDR3: TGTGCCAGCAGTGAAACCAGGGGAGGGAACACTGAAGCTTTCTTT. V is TRBV6-1 and J is TRBJ1-1; TRBD1 is a possible D gene (6 bases). This CDR3 has 15 residues. V was clipped by 2 bases and J by 1 base, with 11 bases between them. The germline gives CDR1 MNHNS, CDR2 SASEGT.

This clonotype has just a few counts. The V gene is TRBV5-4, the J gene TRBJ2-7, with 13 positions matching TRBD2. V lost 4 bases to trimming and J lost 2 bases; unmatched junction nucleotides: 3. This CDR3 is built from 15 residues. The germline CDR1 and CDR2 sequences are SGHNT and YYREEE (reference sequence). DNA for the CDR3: TGTGCCAGCAGCCCGGGACTAGCGGGACCCTACGAGCAGTACTTC. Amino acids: CASSPGLAGPYEQYF.

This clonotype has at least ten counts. The CDR3 nucleotides are TGTGCCAGTAGTACTATCGGGATTGATACGCAGTATTTT. Encoded protein: CASSTIGIDTQYF. The V and J genes are TRBV19 and TRBJ2-3, with TRBD2 as a possible D gene (5 bases). This CDR3 spans 13 amino acids. Germline values: CDR1 LNHDA, CDR2 SQIVND (reference sequence). With 4 bases removed from V and 6 bases from J, the gap between germline ends came to 11 bases.

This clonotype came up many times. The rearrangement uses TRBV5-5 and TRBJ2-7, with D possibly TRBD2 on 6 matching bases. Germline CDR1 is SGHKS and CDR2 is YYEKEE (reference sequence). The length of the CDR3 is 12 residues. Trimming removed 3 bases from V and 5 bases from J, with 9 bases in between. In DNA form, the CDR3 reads TGTGCCAGCAGCTGGACGGGGGACGAGCAGTACTTC. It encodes CASSWTGDEQYF.

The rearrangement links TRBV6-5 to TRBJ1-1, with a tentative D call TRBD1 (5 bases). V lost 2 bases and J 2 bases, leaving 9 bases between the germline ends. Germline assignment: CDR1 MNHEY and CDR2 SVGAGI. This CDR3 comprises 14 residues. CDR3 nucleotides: TGTGCCAGCAGTTACGGGACGGCAAACACTGAAGCTTTCTTT. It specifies CASSYGTANTEAFF.

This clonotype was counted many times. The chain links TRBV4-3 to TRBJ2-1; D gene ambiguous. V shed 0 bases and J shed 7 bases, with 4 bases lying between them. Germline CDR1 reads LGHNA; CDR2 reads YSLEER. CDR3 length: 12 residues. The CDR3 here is CASSQDWNEQFF. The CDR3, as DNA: TGCGCCAGCAGCCAAGATTGGAATGAGCAGTTCTTC.

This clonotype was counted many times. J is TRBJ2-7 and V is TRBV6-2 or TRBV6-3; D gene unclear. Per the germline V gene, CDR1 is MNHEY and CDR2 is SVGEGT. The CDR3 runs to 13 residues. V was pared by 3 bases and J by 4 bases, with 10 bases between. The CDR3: CASSYSAQYEQYF. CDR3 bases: TGTGCCAGCAGTTATTCAGCACAATACGAGCAGTACTTC.

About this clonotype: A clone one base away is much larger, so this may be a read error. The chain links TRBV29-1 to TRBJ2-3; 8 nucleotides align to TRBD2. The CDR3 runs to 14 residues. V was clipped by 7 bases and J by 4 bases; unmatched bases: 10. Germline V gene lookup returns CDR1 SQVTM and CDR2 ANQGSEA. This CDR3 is CSGVAGSPPDTQYF. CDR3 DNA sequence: TGCAGCGGCGTAGCGGGATCACCACCAGATACGCAGTATTTT.

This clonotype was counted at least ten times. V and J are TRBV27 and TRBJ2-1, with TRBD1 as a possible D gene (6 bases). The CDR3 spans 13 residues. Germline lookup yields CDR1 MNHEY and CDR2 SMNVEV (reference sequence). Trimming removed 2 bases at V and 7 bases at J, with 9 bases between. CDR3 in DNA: TGTGCCAGCAGTTTAAGAGGGGGTAATGAGCAGTTCTTC. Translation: CASSLRGGNEQFF.

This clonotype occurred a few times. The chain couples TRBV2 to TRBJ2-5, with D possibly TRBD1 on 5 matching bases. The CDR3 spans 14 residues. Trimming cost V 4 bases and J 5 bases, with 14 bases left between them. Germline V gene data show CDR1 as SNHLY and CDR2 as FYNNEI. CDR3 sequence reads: CASSGSQGGETQYF. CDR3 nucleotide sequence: TGTGCCAGCAGTGGGTCCCAGGGCGGCGAGACCCAGTACTTC.

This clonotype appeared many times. The CDR3 loop reads CASSLVGWPGLNTEAFF. CDR3 in DNA: TGCGCCAGCAGCTTGGTGGGATGGCCCGGGTTGAACACTGAAGCTTTCTTT. The chain joins TRBV5-1 to TRBJ1-1; D is uncertain. There are 17 residues in the CDR3. Germline CDR1 SGHRS, CDR2 YFSETQ. Trimming removed 0 bases at V and 0 bases at J, with 15 bases between. Together with reference TRBV5-1 and TRBJ1-1, the CDR3 gives the full variable domain: KAGVTQTPRYLIKTRGQQVTLSCSPISGHRSVSWYQQTPGQGLQFLFEYFSETQRNKGNFPGRFSGRQFSNSRSEMNVSTLELGDSALYLCASSLVGWPGLNTEAFFGQGTRLTVV.

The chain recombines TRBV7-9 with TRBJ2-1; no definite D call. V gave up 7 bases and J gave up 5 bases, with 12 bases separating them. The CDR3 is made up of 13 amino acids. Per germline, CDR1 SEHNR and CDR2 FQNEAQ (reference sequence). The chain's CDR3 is CASTIAGNNEQFF. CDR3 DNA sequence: TGTGCCAGCACGATTGCCGGCAACAATGAGCAGTTCTTC.

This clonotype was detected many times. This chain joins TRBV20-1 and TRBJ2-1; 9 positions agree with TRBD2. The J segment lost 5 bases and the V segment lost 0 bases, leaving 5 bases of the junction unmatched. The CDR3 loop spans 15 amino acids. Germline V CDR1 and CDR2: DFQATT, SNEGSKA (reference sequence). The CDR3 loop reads CSARDSGRLDNEQFF. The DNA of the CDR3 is TGCAGTGCTAGAGATAGCGGGAGATTGGACAATGAGCAGTTCTTC.

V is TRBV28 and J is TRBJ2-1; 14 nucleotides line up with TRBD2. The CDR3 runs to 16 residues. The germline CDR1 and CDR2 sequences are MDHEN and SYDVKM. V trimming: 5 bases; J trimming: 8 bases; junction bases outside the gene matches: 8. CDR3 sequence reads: CASSLTGTSGSYEQFF. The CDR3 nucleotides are TGTGCCAGCAGTCTGACCGGGACTAGCGGGAGCTATGAGCAGTTCTTC.

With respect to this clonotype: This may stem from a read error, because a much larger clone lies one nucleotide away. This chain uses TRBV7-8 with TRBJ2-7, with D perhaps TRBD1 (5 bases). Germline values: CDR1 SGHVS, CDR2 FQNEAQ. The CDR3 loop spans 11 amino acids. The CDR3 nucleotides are TGTGCCAGCAGTACAGGCTACGAGCAGCACTTC. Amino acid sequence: CASSTGYEQHF.

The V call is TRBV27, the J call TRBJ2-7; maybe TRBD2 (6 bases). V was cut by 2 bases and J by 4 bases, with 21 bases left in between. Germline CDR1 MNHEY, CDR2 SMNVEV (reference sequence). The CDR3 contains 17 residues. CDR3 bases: TGTGCCAGCAGTTTAGAGGCGTTTGGAGGGGCGAGTTACGAGCAGTACTTC. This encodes CASSLEAFGGASYEQYF.

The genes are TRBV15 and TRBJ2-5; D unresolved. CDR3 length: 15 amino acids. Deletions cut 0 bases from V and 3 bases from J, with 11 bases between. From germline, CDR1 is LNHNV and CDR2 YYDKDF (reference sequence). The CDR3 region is CATSREVSQEETQYF. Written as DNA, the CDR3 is TGTGCCACCAGCAGAGAGGTGTCGCAAGAAGAGACCCAGTACTTC.

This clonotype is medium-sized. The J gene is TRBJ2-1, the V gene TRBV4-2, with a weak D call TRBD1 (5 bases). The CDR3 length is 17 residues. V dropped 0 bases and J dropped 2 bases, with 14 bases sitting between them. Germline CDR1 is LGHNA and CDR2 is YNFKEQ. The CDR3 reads CASSQDPLQGAYNEQFF. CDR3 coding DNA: TGTGCCAGCAGCCAAGATCCGTTGCAGGGCGCCTACAATGAGCAGTTCTTC.

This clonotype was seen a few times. CDR3 region: CASSGPRGRYNEQFF. Here the CDR3 DNA reads TGTGCCAGCAGCGGCCCCAGAGGACGATACAATGAGCAGTTCTTC. The V call is TRBV9, the J call TRBJ2-1; the D is unclear. Germline CDR1 and CDR2: SGDLS and YYNGEE. Trimming took off 3 bases at V and 4 bases at J, with 14 bases between the two ends. This CDR3 has 15 residues.

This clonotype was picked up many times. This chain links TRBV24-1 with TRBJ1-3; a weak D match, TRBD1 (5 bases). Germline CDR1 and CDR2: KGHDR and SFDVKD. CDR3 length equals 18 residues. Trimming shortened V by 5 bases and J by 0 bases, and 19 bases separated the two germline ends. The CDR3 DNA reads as TGTGCCACCAGTGCCTCCTCCGGGACCCTCATCTCTGGAAACACCATATATTTT. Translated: CATSASSGTLISGNTIYF.

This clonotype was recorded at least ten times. The CDR3 DNA follows: TGTGCCAGCAGTTTTACTCGGAGGTCCGCTGAAGCTTTCTTT. Translation: CASSFTRRSAEAFF. The V and J genes are TRBV27 and TRBJ1-1, with D uncertain. This CDR3 region has 14 residues. Trimming removed 3 bases at V and 6 bases at J, with 14 bases between. Germline CDR1 reads MNHEY; CDR2 reads SMNVEV (reference sequence).

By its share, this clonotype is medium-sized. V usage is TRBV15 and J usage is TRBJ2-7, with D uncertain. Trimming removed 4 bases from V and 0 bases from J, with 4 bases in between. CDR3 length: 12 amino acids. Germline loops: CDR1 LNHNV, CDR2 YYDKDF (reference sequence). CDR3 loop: CATSTSSYEQYF. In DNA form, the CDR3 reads TGTGCCACCAGCACCTCCTCCTACGAGCAGTACTTC.

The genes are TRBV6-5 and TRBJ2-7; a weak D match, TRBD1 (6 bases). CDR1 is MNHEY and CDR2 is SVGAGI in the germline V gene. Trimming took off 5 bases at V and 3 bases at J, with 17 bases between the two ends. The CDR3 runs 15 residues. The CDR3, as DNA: TGTGCCAGCAGTCCCGCCCCGGGACAAAACTACGAGCAGTACTTC. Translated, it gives CASSPAPGQNYEQYF.

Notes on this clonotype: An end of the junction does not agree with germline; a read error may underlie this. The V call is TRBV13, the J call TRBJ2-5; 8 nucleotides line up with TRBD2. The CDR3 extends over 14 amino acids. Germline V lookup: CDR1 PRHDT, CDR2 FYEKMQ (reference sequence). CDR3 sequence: CASSRSGAGETQCF. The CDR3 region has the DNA TGTGCCAGCAGCCGTAGCGGGGCCGGGGAGACCCAGTGCTTC.